The rows below give T cell receptor beta chains drawn from one sample of a study of human T cells and chemical hapten exposure. MiXCR, run by TCRdb on the RACE reads, gives a single entry per CDR3 protein. The data hold 300,000 to 450,000 distinct CDR3 sequences, with less than 6.5% observed a single time. The specimen was whole blood, collected in connection with sensitization to the hapten diphenylcyclopropenone (DPC). These receptors were obtained from a woman aged 45 to 65 with alopecia areata. Some clones in this sample may be carry-over from other donors' samples. Both conserved end residues are trimmed from each CDR3. D genes are given only for firm matches.

d_call | v_call | cdr3_aa
TRBD1 | TRBV5-6 | ASSSGTGIQPQH
TRBD1 | TRBV7-9 | ASSLEGQGDSSNQPQH
TRBD1 | TRBV20-1 | SAWTGGNNQPQH
TRBD1 | TRBV29-1 | SVGDRTHPRGYGYT
- | TRBV20-1 | SARGGGGNTIY
TRBD1 | TRBV5-1 | ASSKNRDSNSPLH
- | TRBV2 | ASSEEGGEKLF
TRBD1 | TRBV11-1 | ASSPAGQGHETQY
TRBD1 | TRBV3-1 | ASSLDRTGTNTGELF
- | TRBV2 | ASSGDASYEQY
TRBD1 | TRBV12-3/TRBV12-4 | ASSRDRDSPLH
- | TRBV9 | ASSSGASKIGNTIY
TRBD1 | TRBV12-3/TRBV12-4 | ASSLADRGLAAF
- | TRBV29-1 | SVEAGEKLF
TRBD1 | TRBV20-1 | SAIRTGGWNQPQH
- | TRBV6-6 | ASSPEMAGTQY
TRBD1 | TRBV6-2/TRBV6-3 | ASSYPGTGETEAF
- | TRBV3-1 | ASSAGIQEVRLSGANVLT
- | TRBV29-1 | SVVTDTQY
- | TRBV20-1 | SANSDPDTQY